This T cell receptor beta chain originates from a study of blood T cell repertoires in COVID-19. Study-level background: Acute-phase and convalescent COVID-19 samples originated in the United States, Italy and Spain. Sources were T cells, B-cell-depleted T cells, or PBMCs; the material itself was cDNA or gDNA.

Some clones are missing from TCRdb's copy, which holds only in-frame ones; the method was immunoSEQ multiplex PCR. The table lists about 270,000 clones, roughly 87% of them singletons. The CDR3 length is 15 residues. Looked up from germline, CDR1 is SGHTA and CDR2 is FQGNSA. V shed 1 base and J shed 3 bases, with 13 bases lying between them. Sequencing input: PBMCs or T cells enriched from blood (not recorded which). The receptor was derived from a woman aged 25 to 45 who had recovered from COVID-19. The genes are TRBV7-2 and TRBJ2-7; tentative D call: TRBD1 (5 bases). This CDR3 reads CASSLVSRVGYEQYF. The CDR3 region has the DNA TGTGCCAGCAGCTTAGTCTCCAGGGTTGGCTACGAGCAGTACTTC.